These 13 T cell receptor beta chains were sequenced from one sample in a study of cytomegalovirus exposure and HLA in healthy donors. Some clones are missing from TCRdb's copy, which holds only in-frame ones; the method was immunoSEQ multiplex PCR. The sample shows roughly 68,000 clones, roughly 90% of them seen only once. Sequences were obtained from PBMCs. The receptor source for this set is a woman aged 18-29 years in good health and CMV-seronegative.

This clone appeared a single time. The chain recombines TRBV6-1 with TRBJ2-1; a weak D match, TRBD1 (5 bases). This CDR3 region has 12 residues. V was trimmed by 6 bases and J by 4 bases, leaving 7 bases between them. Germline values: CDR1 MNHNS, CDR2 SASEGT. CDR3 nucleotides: TGTGCCAGCAGGGACACGTACAATGAGCAGTTCTTC. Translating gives CASRDTYNEQFF.

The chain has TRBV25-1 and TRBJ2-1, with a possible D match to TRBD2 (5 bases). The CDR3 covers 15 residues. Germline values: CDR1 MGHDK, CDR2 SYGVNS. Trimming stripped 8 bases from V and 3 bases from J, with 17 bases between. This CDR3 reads CASVRKSGFYNEQFF. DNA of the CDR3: TGTGCCAGCGTAAGAAAAAGCGGATTCTACAATGAGCAGTTCTTC.

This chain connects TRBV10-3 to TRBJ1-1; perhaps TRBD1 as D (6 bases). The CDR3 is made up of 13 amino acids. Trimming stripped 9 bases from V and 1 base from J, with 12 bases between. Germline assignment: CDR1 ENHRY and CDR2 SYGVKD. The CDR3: CAITGLANTEAFF. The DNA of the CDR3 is TGTGCCATTACAGGGTTGGCGAACACTGAAGCTTTCTTT.

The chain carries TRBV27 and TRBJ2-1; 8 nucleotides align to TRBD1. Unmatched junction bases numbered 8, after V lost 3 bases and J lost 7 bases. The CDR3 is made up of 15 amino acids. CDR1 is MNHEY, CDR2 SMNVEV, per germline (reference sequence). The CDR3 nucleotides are TGTGCCAGCAGTTTGGACAGGGCGGCTCCTAATGAGCAGTTCTTC. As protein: CASSLDRAAPNEQFF.

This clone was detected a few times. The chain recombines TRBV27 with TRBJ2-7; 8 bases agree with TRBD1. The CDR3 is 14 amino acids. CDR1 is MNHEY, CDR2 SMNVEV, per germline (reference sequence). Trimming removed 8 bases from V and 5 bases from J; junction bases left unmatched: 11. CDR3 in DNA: TGTGCCAGCCGACAGGGGTATCCTGGGAACGAGCAGTACTTC. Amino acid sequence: CASRQGYPGNEQYF.

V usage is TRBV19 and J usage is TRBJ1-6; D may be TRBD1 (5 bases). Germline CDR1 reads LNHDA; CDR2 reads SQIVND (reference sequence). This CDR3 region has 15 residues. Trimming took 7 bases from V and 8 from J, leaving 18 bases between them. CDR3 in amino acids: CASTHGGLDYSPLHF. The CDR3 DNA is TGTGCCAGTACCCACGGGGGACTGGATTATTCACCCCTCCACTTT.

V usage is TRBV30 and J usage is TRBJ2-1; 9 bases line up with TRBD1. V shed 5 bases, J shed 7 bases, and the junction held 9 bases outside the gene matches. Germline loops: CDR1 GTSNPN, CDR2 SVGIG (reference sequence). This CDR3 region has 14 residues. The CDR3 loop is CAWEGGQGRNEQFF. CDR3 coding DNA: TGTGCCTGGGAGGGAGGACAGGGGAGGAATGAGCAGTTCTTC. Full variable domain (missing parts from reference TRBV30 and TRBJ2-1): SQTIHQWPATLVQPVGSPLSLECTVEGTSNPNLYWYRQAAGRGLQLLFYSVGIGQISSEVPQNLSASRPQDRQFILSSKKLLLSDSGFYLCAWEGGQGRNEQFFGPGTRLTVL.

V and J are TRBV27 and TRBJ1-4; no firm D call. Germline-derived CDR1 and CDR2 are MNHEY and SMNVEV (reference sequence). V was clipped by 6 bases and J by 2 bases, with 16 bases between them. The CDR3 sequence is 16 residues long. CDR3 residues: CASSPILRGTNEKLFF. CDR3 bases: TGTGCCAGCAGCCCAATTCTAAGAGGGACTAATGAAAAACTGTTTTTT. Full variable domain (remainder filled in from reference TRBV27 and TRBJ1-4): EAQVTQNPRYLITVTGKKLTVTCSQNMNHEYMSWYRQDPGLGLRQIYYSMNVEVTDKGDVPEGYKVSRKEKRNFPLILESPSPNQTSLYFCASSPILRGTNEKLFFGSGTQLSVL.

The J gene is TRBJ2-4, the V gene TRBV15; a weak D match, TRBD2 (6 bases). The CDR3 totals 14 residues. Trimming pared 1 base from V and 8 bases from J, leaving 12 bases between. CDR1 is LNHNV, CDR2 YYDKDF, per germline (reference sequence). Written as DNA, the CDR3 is TGTGCCACCAGCAGAGGGGACTCCAATGACATTCAGTACTTC. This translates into CATSRGDSNDIQYF.

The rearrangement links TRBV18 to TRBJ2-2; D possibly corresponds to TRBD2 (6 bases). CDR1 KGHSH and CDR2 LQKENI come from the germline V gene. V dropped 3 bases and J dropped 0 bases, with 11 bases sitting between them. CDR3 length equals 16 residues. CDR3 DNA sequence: TGTGCCAGCTCACCCAATAGCGGTTCGAACACCGGGGAGCTGTTTTTT. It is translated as CASSPNSGSNTGELFF.

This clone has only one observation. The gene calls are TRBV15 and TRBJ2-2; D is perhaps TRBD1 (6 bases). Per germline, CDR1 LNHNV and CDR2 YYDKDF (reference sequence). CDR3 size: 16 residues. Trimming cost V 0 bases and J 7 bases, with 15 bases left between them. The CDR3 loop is CATSRDAWGLVGELFF. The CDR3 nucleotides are TGTGCCACCAGCAGAGATGCATGGGGGCTCGTCGGGGAGCTGTTTTTT.

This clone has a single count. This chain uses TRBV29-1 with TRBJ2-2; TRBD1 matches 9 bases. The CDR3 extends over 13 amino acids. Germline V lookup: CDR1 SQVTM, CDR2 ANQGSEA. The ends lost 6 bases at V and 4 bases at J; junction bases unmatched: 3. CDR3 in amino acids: CSVGDRVTGELFF. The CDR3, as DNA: TGCAGCGTAGGGGACAGGGTCACCGGGGAGCTGTTTTTT.

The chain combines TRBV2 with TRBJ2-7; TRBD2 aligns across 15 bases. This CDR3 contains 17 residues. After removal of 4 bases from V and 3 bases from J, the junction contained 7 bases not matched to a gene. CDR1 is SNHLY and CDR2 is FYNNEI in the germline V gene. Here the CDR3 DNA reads TGTGCCAGCAGTGGGGGACTAGCGGGAGGTCAACGCTACGAGCAGTACTTC. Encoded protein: CASSGGLAGGQRYEQYF.